This TCR beta chain was recorded in a study of CD8+ T cells in alopecia areata listed by TCRdb under 2018. About the study as a whole: The treated patients, all with moderate-to-severe alopecia areata, were enrolled in an open-label pilot trial of oral tofacitinib given at 5 to 10 mg twice daily. Tofacitinib was administered for 6 to 18 months, and 6 months of follow-up off drug were then conducted to assess delayed response and recurrence. The SALT score, which quantifies the percentage of affected scalp surface area, was used to measure disease severity in treated patients. The study used high-throughput TCRbeta sequencing to examine T cell clonal expansion in alopecia areata, in both the C3H/HeJ mouse model and human patients. In humans, TCRbeta sequencing was performed on scalp tissue and on sorted CD4+ and CD8+ peripheral blood T cells from healthy controls and from patients with patchy or totalis/universalis alopecia areata. Tofacitinib-treated patients had biopsies at baseline and at 4 and 24 weeks of treatment, with a later scalp biopsy in several patients. Scalp clonality was compared across normal scalp (n=4), patchy alopecia areata scalp (n=8), and alopecia totalis/universalis scalp (n=8). RNA was obtained with the PAXgene miRNA kit for fixed scalp, the miRNeasy kit for PBMCs, and the RNeasy kit for mouse skin. immunoSEQ multiplex PCR using 35 Vbeta forward primers and 13 Jbeta reverse primers was used to amplify TCRbeta CDR3 regions. Beyond this particular receptor, the publication reports: Scalp TCR repertoire analysis is complicated because resident alphabeta T cells in normal human skin are also sequenced, whereas mouse skin is dominated by gammadelta T cells. With tofacitinib, both scalp clonality and the number of expanded CD8+ clones among the top 100 scalp clones went down significantly. TCR sequences shared between patients were less clear than in mice, possibly partly because of HLA diversity in the patient population. Many expanded lesional clones persisted in scalp and blood during tofacitinib treatment, which may partly explain relapse after stopping treatment. Because the treated cohort was small and had just a single nonresponder, larger studies are needed to establish links between baseline CD8+ expansion and response. Compared with normal scalp, lesional scalp had higher clonality and more expanded CD8+ clones, particularly in alopecia totalis/universalis, a pattern that suggests antigenic drive.

Read against the paper, the sample's time point label means: 20 to 30 weeks on oral tofacitinib. In light of the paper, this sample's treatment or condition label describes: oral pan-JAK inhibitor, 5-10 mg twice daily. Lesional scalp punch biopsies and peripheral blood were obtained from alopecia areata patients. PBMCs were isolated by density centrifugation and stained for CD3, CD4 and CD8, and CD4+ and CD8+ T cells were sorted on a FACSAria. The library was generated by the immunoSEQ multiplex PCR assay. To provide template for TCR sequencing, every sample had RNA extracted and reverse transcribed into cDNA. First-strand cDNA was synthesized using SuperScript III with a 2:1 mix of oligo-dT and random hexamers. A synthetic immune receptor repertoire was used to assess amplification bias, and residual bias was removed computationally. Regarding the original processing steps: Raw reads were preprocessed to remove errors, and CDR3 was defined by IMGT conventions from the conserved cysteine to phenylalanine. Clonality was computed by normalizing Shannon entropy by log2 of the number of productive unique TCRs and subtracting the result from 1. Whether each scalp clone was CD4 or CD8 was inferred by checking scalp TCRbeta sequences against the CD4 and CD8 repertoires from sorted blood. TCRdb stores this immuneACCESS table with in-frame sequences only. Part of the clones is absent; in the studies checked, under half of the shortfall reflects unresolved V genes, and no reason is known for the rest. That table supplies the V and J calls and clone size; D and trimming were determined from the DNA. The sample has about 190,000 clones on record, roughly 64% of them singletons. The ten biggest clones cover roughly 12% of the sample.

V loses 7 bases of germline sequence and J loses 7 bases, and the interval between the two ends is 8 bases. From a lookup of the germline V gene, CDR1 and CDR2 are MGHRA and YSYEKL. There are 11 amino acids in the CDR3, from cysteine to phenylalanine inclusive. The sequence is cut down to CDR3 DNA, 33 bases in frame from base 1. Worth noting for this clone: This receptor's antigen is unknown. It has no much larger one-base neighbor in the sample; base qualities were not kept.

The receptor's source is a human donor with alopecia areata. The specimen comprised CD8+ T cells sorted from blood, sampled at week 24, from a patient treated with tofacitinib. Recombination joined TRBV4-1 with TRBJ2-4; possibly the D gene is TRBD2, per 5 matching bases. The CDR3: CASMSGNIQYF. The nucleotide sequence is given as TGCGCCAGCATGTCGGGGAACATTCAGTACTTC.